This TCR beta chain is from a study of blood T cell repertoires in COVID-19. All enrollees were about 18 to 89 years old and from under 25 US areas. Only in-frame clones appear in the TCRdb table, and some are missing; sequencing was by immunoSEQ multiplex PCR. The sample includes about 360,000 clones, nearly 90% seen only once; the top ten take approximately 2%. The V end was cut by 4 bases, the J end by 4 bases, with 13 bases between. The CDR3 totals 15 residues. CDR1 is LGHDT and CDR2 is YNNKEL in the germline V gene (reference sequence). This receptor was identified in a woman between 40 and 50 years old with acute COVID-19. The sequenced sample consisted of PBMCs or T cells enriched from blood (not recorded which). The genes are TRBV3-1 (or the pseudogene TRBV3-2) and TRBJ2-2; possibly TRBD2 for D (6 bases). In DNA form, the CDR3 reads TGTGCCAGCAGCCGACGGGACTTCGGCACCGGGGAGCTGTTTTTT. As protein: CASSRRDFGTGELFF.